These 15 T cell receptor beta chains were all obtained from the same sample, sequenced in a study of blood T cell repertoires in COVID-19. The table came from immunoSEQ multiplex PCR; TCRdb's copy has only in-frame clones and leaves some out. This repertoire shows more than 150,000 clones, about 80% found once; its top ten account for approximately 15%. Sequencing was performed on peripheral blood. These receptors were collected from a man younger than 45 with active or convalescent COVID-19.

The chain carries TRBV2 and TRBJ1-1; 7 nucleotides agree with TRBD1. Trimming cost V 6 bases and J 3 bases; bases outside gene matches: 7. CDR3 length: 14 amino acids. CDR1 SNHLY and CDR2 FYNNEI come from the germline V gene. The chain's CDR3 is CASRRGQIDTEAFF. Written as DNA, the CDR3 is TGTGCCAGCAGAAGGGGACAGATTGACACTGAAGCTTTCTTT.

This clone occurred a few times. The chain employs TRBV14 and TRBJ2-1, with D hard to call. Deletions cut 0 bases from V and 6 bases from J, with 6 bases between. Germline CDR1 is SGHDN and CDR2 is FVKESK. The length of the CDR3 is 13 residues. In DNA, the CDR3 is TGTGCCAGCAGCCAAGAGCCGGTCAATGAGCAGTTCTTC. Translated: CASSQEPVNEQFF.

This chain connects TRBV30 to TRBJ2-1; 8 nucleotides match TRBD2. The germline gives CDR1 GTSNPN, CDR2 SVGIG (reference sequence). This CDR3 is 16 amino acids long. Trimming cost V 2 bases and J 4 bases; bases outside gene matches: 10. CDR3 sequence: CAWSPGPGTSYNEQFF. Here the CDR3 DNA reads TGTGCCTGGAGTCCTGGCCCCGGGACTAGTTACAATGAGCAGTTCTTC.

The gene calls are TRBV4-1 and TRBJ1-2; tentatively, D is TRBD1 (6 bases). Germline CDR1 MGHRA, CDR2 YSYEKL. Trimming took 0 bases from V and 6 from J, leaving 8 bases between them. CDR3 size: 13 residues. For the CDR3, the DNA is TGCGCCAGCAGCCAAGACAGGGGTGATGGCTACACCTTC. This encodes CASSQDRGDGYTF.

The chain is built from TRBV6-4 and TRBJ1-5; TRBD1 matches 7 bases. Germline CDR1 MRHNA, CDR2 SNTAGT. This CDR3 region has 18 residues. J lost 2 bases, V lost 4 bases, and 14 bases had no gene match. CDR3 sequence: CASSAETGPLYGNQPQHF. CDR3 sequence (DNA): TGTGCCAGCAGTGCCGAGACAGGGCCCCTATACGGCAATCAGCCCCAGCATTTT.

The table lists this clone with a count of one. This sequence joins TRBV2 and TRBJ2-5; 10 nucleotides match TRBD1. The CDR3 loop spans 16 amino acids. The V segment lost 0 bases and the J segment 6 bases; nucleotides outside the gene matches: 7. Germline CDR1 is SNHLY and CDR2 is FYNNEI. For the CDR3, the DNA is TGTGCCAGCAGTGAAGCGTCGGGGACAGGGGAGAAGACCCAGTACTTC. Translated: CASSEASGTGEKTQYF.

The chain combines TRBV30 with TRBJ2-3; 11 bases line up with TRBD2. The CDR3 loop spans 16 amino acids. Germline-derived CDR1 and CDR2 are GTSNPN and SVGIG (reference sequence). Trimming cost V 0 bases and J 2 bases; bases outside gene matches: 4. CDR3 coding DNA: TGTGCCTGGAGTGTACAACTAGCGGGAGTCACAGATACGCAGTATTTT. It encodes CAWSVQLAGVTDTQYF.

The J gene is TRBJ2-5, the V gene TRBV11-3, with a weak D call TRBD2 (5 bases). CDR1 and CDR2 from the germline V gene are SGHNT and YENEEA. V lost 5 bases, J lost 1 base, and 8 bases lay in between. This CDR3 has 13 amino acids. The CDR3 reads CASSGRGQETQYF. The CDR3 nucleotides are TGTGCCAGCAGCGGCCGGGGCCAAGAGACCCAGTACTTC.

The gene calls are TRBV10-3 and TRBJ2-5; 12 bases line up with TRBD2. The CDR3 spans 16 residues. The germline CDR1 and CDR2 sequences are ENHRY and SYGVKD. Trimming took 5 bases from V and 5 from J; bases not matched to a gene: 9. The CDR3 sequence: CAISRTSGGQRETQYF. Here the CDR3 DNA reads TGTGCCATCAGTAGAACTAGCGGGGGGCAACGGGAGACCCAGTACTTC.

This sequence joins TRBV7-9 and TRBJ1-1; TRBD1 matches at 10 bases. Germline V gene data show CDR1 as SEHNR and CDR2 as FQNEAQ (reference sequence). Losses at the gene ends were 5 bases for V and 3 bases for J; bases not matched to a gene: 12. The CDR3 length is 17 residues. CDR3 nucleotide sequence: TGTGCCAGCAGCCCACGTCCCGGGACAGGGGACGACACTGAAGCTTTCTTT. As protein: CASSPRPGTGDDTEAFF.

The V gene is TRBV6-5, the J gene TRBJ1-2, with TRBD1 matching over 7 bases. V lost 7 bases and J lost 4; bases outside the gene matches: 6. This CDR3 is built from 13 residues. Germline values: CDR1 MNHEY, CDR2 SVGAGI. As DNA, the CDR3 is TGTGCCAGCACCGCAGGGGGTAGCTATGGCTACACCTTC. The encoded protein is CASTAGGSYGYTF.

The chain combines TRBV5-1 with TRBJ1-5; D might be TRBD1 (5 bases). Germline assignment: CDR1 SGHRS and CDR2 YFSETQ. The CDR3 is 16 amino acids. V was cut by 0 bases and J by 7 bases, with 17 bases left in between. In DNA, the CDR3 is TGCGCCAGCAGCTTGGAAGCAGGGCCAGGTGTCCAGCCCCAGCATTTT. It codes for CASSLEAGPGVQPQHF.

This clone appeared a few times. The chain joins TRBV11-3 to TRBJ1-5; 9 nucleotides line up with TRBD1. Germline V lookup: CDR1 SGHNT, CDR2 YENEEA. The CDR3 extends over 19 amino acids. The junction had 10 bases not matched to a gene; V was cut back by 1 base and J by 0 bases. The CDR3 bases are TGTGCCAGCAGCTTAGGGTATGGGACAGGGCACCCTAGCAATCAGCCCCAGCATTTT. It is translated as CASSLGYGTGHPSNQPQHF. The full variable domain, rest sourced from reference TRBV11-3 and TRBJ1-5, is EAGVVQSPRYKIIEKKQPVAFWCNPISGHNTLYWYLQNLGQGPELLIRYENEEAVDDSQLPKDRFSAERLKGVDSTLKIQPAELGDSAVYLCASSLGYGTGHPSNQPQHFGDGTRLSIL.

The rearrangement joins TRBV19 to TRBJ2-1; 13 bases agree with TRBD2. The germline V gene encodes CDR1 LNHDA and CDR2 SQIVND (reference sequence). The CDR3 runs 14 residues. Trimming at V came to 6 bases and at J to 8 bases, leaving 4 bases not matched to a gene. CDR3 sequence reads: CASRGLAGKDEQFF. CDR3 DNA sequence: TGTGCCAGTAGGGGACTAGCGGGAAAGGATGAGCAGTTCTTC.

This clone was picked up one time. The chain uses TRBV5-1 and TRBJ2-7, with TRBD2 matching over 7 bases. CDR3 size: 13 residues. Per the germline V gene, CDR1 is SGHRS and CDR2 is YFSETQ. After removal of 0 bases from V and 3 bases from J, the junction contained 0 bases not matched to a gene. The CDR3 DNA follows: TGCGCCAGCAGCTTGGGGGAGGGCTACGAGCAGTACGTC. It encodes CASSLGEGYEQYV.